Shown below are 21 T cell receptor beta chains from a single sample sequenced in a study of vaccination and CD4 T cells after COVID-19. No antigen has been assigned to these receptors. Scientists ran DNA taken from cultured CD4+ T cells through the Oncomine TCR Beta short-read assay for sequencing. From the PCR reads, TCRdb called clonotypes with MiXCR, one entry per CDR3 protein. Of about 10,000 distinct CDR3 sequences listed, 50% to 70% are singletons. Noted treatment: approximately nine-day PBMC culture with coronavirus spike peptide pools or control peptides (ViraFEST assay). The material sequenced was CD4+ T cells from blood, cultured in vitro. The receptors originated from a human donor who had recovered from COVID-19.

The chain has TRBV2 and TRBJ2-2; 8 bases map to TRBD1. Trimming cost V 8 bases and J 4 bases; bases outside gene matches: 6. Germline V gene lookup returns CDR1 SNHLY and CDR2 FYNNEI. The CDR3 totals 14 residues. CDR3 coding DNA: TGTGCCAGCGGCGGACAGGGTGCCACCGGGGAGCTGTTTTTT. It encodes CASGGQGATGELFF.

This sequence joins TRBV6-5 and TRBJ1-1, with D unresolved. Germline values: CDR1 MNHEY, CDR2 SVGAGI. V was pared by 4 bases and J by 0 bases, with 6 bases between. This CDR3 is built from 13 residues. For the CDR3, the DNA is TGTGCCAGCAGTTCTCACCTGAACACTGAAGCTTTCTTT. It yields the protein CASSSHLNTEAFF.

This chain uses TRBV6-5 with TRBJ1-1; weak D call: TRBD1 (6 bases). CDR3 length: 15 amino acids. CDR1 and CDR2 from the germline V gene are MNHEY and SVGAGI. Trimming removed 2 bases at V and 4 bases at J, with 14 bases between. CDR3 in amino acids: CASSYQGRWSTEAFF. CDR3 sequence (DNA): TGTGCCAGCAGTTACCAGGGGCGGTGGAGCACTGAAGCTTTCTTT.

This rearrangement joins TRBV18 to TRBJ1-2; D not certain. CDR1 is KGHSH, CDR2 LQKENI, per germline. The CDR3 length is 13 residues. Trimming shortened V by 2 bases and J by 2 bases, and 6 bases separated the two germline ends. This CDR3 is CASSPDGNYGYTF. The CDR3 DNA reads as TGTGCCAGCTCACCAGACGGCAACTATGGCTACACCTTC.

The V call is TRBV19, the J call TRBJ1-2, with no clear D. With 1 base removed from V and 4 bases from J, the gap between germline ends came to 13 bases. This CDR3 has 15 residues. The germline CDR1 and CDR2 sequences are LNHDA and SQIVND (reference sequence). Written as DNA, the CDR3 is TGTGCCAGTAGTATAGCTGGCCGGAGGACCTATGGCTACACCTTC. Protein product: CASSIAGRRTYGYTF.

This chain connects TRBV2 to TRBJ2-3; unclear D gene. Germline lookup yields CDR1 SNHLY and CDR2 FYNNEI. Between the trimmed V and J ends, which lost 8 bases and 1 base, there was a span of 10 bases. This CDR3 is 13 amino acids long. The CDR3 here is CASEAERTDTQYF. CDR3 nucleotides: TGTGCCAGCGAGGCGGAACGCACAGATACGCAGTATTTT.

This rearrangement joins TRBV7-2 to TRBJ1-1; D is ambiguous. Germline loops: CDR1 SGHTA, CDR2 FQGNSA. The CDR3 runs to 14 residues. V lost 5 bases and J 5 bases, leaving 15 bases between the germline ends. CDR3 in DNA: TGTGCCAGCAGCCCCGGGAGGGTTTGGACTGAAGCTTTCTTT. Residues: CASSPGRVWTEAFF.

This clonotype was found a few times. The gene calls are TRBV11-3 and TRBJ1-2, with TRBD1 matching 8 bases. Trimming cost V 2 bases and J 4 bases; bases outside gene matches: 3. Germline V gene lookup returns CDR1 SGHNT and CDR2 YENEEA. This CDR3 has 14 residues. The CDR3 reads CASSLTGTGYGYTF. In nucleotides, the CDR3 is TGTGCCAGCAGCTTAACAGGGACAGGCTATGGCTACACCTTC.

Here the CDR3 DNA reads TGTGCCAGCAGTGACAGAAACAATCAGCCCCAGCATTTT. Protein: CASSDRNNQPQHF. The J gene is TRBJ1-5, the V gene TRBV6-2 or TRBV6-3; possible D gene TRBD1, 5 bases. The V gene lost 5 bases and the J gene lost 3 bases, with 8 bases spanning the gap. The CDR3 is 13 amino acids. Germline V gene lookup returns CDR1 MNHEY and CDR2 SVGEGT.

The genes are TRBV5-4 and TRBJ1-2; D is uncertain. CDR3 length: 16 residues. Germline CDR1 SGHNT, CDR2 YYREEE (reference sequence). Between the trimmed V and J ends, which lost 0 bases and 2 bases, there was a span of 14 bases. Here the CDR3 reads CASSLGVGGRNYGYTF. The DNA for the CDR3 is TGTGCCAGCAGCTTGGGGGTGGGAGGCCGAAACTATGGCTACACCTTC.

DNA for the CDR3: TGTGCCCGATATCCGGTGGCGGATCGGGGGAACACCGGGGAGCTGTTTTTT. Protein sequence: CARYPVADRGNTGELFF. This chain connects TRBV24-1 to TRBJ2-2; a possible D gene is TRBD2 (5 bases). Germline-derived CDR1 and CDR2 are KGHDR and SFDVKD. The CDR3 runs 17 residues. Trimming took 12 bases from V and 1 from J, leaving 23 bases between them.

This clonotype was counted a few times. The V and J genes are TRBV18 and TRBJ1-4; D not resolved. Between the trimmed V and J ends, which lost 6 bases and 8 bases, there was a span of 16 bases. From germline, CDR1 is KGHSH and CDR2 LQKENI. The CDR3 totals 14 residues. Here the CDR3 DNA reads TGTGCCAGCTCCCGGGGAGGAGAAGGCGAAAAACTGTTTTTT. Translation: CASSRGGEGEKLFF.

V and J are TRBV12-3 or TRBV12-4 and TRBJ2-3; 11 bases map to TRBD1. The CDR3 is made up of 15 amino acids. The junction had 12 bases not matched to a gene; V was cut back by 7 bases and J by 9 bases. CDR3 sequence: CASTSAGQGVGTQYF. The CDR3 coding sequence is TGTGCCAGCACCAGTGCGGGACAGGGGGTGGGGACGCAGTATTTT.

The chain employs TRBV30 and TRBJ1-5; no clear D gene. Germline V gene data show CDR1 as GTSNPN and CDR2 as SVGIG (reference sequence). V was clipped by 3 bases and J by 7 bases, with 13 bases between them. CDR3 length: 13 amino acids. CDR3 sequence (DNA): TGTGCCTGGAGAGGAGGGCTGGGACAGCCCCAGCATTTT. Translation: CAWRGGLGQPQHF.

The genes are TRBV6-2 or TRBV6-3 and TRBJ1-2; D unresolved. Trimming stripped 2 bases from V and 1 base from J, with 8 bases between. This CDR3 is built from 14 residues. Germline V lookup: CDR1 MNHEY, CDR2 SVGEGT. This CDR3 is CASSYVDLNYGYTF. As DNA, the CDR3 is TGTGCCAGCAGTTACGTGGACCTTAACTATGGCTACACCTTC.

This sequence joins TRBV25-1 and TRBJ2-3; 10 bases align to TRBD2. With 1 base clipped from V and 1 base from J, the junction kept 8 bases outside the gene matches. Germline V CDR1 and CDR2: MGHDK, SYGVNS. The CDR3 consists of 18 residues. CDR3 loop: CASSESASGGGGTDTQYF. The CDR3 DNA reads as TGTGCCAGCAGTGAATCGGCTAGCGGGGGTGGCGGCACAGATACGCAGTATTTT. The full variable domain, in which reference TRBV25-1 and TRBJ2-3 provide the parts outside the CDR3, is EADIYQTPRYLVIGTGKKITLECSQTMGHDKMYWYQQDPGMELHLIHYSYGVNSTEKGDLSSESTVSRIRTEHFPLTLESARPSHTSQYLCASSESASGGGGTDTQYFGPGTRLTVL.

The chain combines TRBV7-9 with TRBJ2-5; D may be TRBD2 (6 bases). Germline CDR1 and CDR2: SEHNR and FQNEAQ (reference sequence). Trimming removed 5 bases from V and 4 bases from J, with 17 bases in between. The CDR3 has 15 residues. CDR3 sequence reads: CASSHSRDSGETQYF. In DNA form, the CDR3 reads TGTGCCAGCAGCCACTCCCGGGACTCCGGAGAGACCCAGTACTTC. Looking up the rest from reference TRBV7-9 and TRBJ2-5 gives the full variable domain: DTGVSQNPRHKITKRGQNVTFRCDPISEHNRLYWYRQTLGQGPEFLTYFQNEAQLEKSRLLSDRFSAERPKGSFSTLEIQRTEQGDSAMYLCASSHSRDSGETQYFGPGTRLLVL.

The chain employs TRBV9 and TRBJ2-3; TRBD2 matches 10 bases. Losses at the gene ends were 0 bases for V and 4 bases for J; bases not matched to a gene: 5. The CDR3 loop spans 16 amino acids. The V gene's germline CDR1 is SGDLS and CDR2 YYNGEE. The CDR3 sequence is CASSVGSGGAADTQYF. The CDR3 DNA follows: TGTGCCAGCAGCGTAGGAAGCGGGGGGGCCGCAGATACGCAGTATTTT. The full variable domain, its missing parts supplied by reference TRBV9 and TRBJ2-3, is DSGVTQTPKHLITATGQRVTLRCSPRSGDLSVYWYQQSLDQGLQFLIQYYNGEERAKGNILERFSAQQFPDLHSELNLSSLELGDSALYFCASSVGSGGAADTQYFGPGTRLTVL.

This clonotype was counted a single time. CDR3 residues: CASTLRGDTEAFF. The CDR3 nucleotides are TGTGCCAGCACCTTGAGGGGGGACACTGAAGCTTTCTTT. V gene TRBV12-3 or TRBV12-4 combines with J gene TRBJ1-1; D might be TRBD1 (6 bases). V shed 7 bases and J shed 3 bases, with 12 bases lying between them. The CDR3 runs to 13 residues.

The chain employs TRBV12-3 or TRBV12-4 and TRBJ1-5; no reliable D call. The CDR3 extends over 15 amino acids. Trimming removed 3 bases at V and 6 bases at J, with 15 bases between. In DNA, the CDR3 is TGTGCCAGCAGTTTCGACTGGTCTGGAGGTCAGCCCCAGCATTTT. It yields the protein CASSFDWSGGQPQHF.

The chain has TRBV7-8 and TRBJ1-2; D not resolved. Looked up from germline, CDR1 is SGHVS and CDR2 is FQNEAQ. CDR3 length equals 14 residues. V lost 1 base and J lost 7, with 13 bases in between. The CDR3 coding sequence is TGTGCCAGCAGCTTAGGAGGGAGGGAGGGTGGCTACACCTTC. Residues: CASSLGGREGGYTF.